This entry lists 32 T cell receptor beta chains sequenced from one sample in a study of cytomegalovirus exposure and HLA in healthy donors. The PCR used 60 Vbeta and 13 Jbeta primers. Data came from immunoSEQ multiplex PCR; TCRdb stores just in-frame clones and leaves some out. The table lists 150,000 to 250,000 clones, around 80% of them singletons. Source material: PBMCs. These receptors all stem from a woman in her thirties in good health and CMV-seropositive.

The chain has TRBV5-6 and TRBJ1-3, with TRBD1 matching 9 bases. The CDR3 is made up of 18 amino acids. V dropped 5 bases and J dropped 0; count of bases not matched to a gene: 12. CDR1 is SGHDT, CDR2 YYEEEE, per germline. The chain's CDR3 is CASRQARDRVDSGNTIYF. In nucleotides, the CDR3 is TGTGCCAGCAGGCAGGCCCGGGACAGGGTAGACTCTGGAAACACCATATATTTT.

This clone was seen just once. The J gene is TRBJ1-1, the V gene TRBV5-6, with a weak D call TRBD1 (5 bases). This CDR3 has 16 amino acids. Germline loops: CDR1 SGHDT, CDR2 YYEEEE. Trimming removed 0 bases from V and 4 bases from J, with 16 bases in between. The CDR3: CASSLAGGGVSTEAFF. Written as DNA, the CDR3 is TGTGCCAGCAGCTTGGCCGGGGGAGGAGTAAGCACTGAAGCTTTCTTT.

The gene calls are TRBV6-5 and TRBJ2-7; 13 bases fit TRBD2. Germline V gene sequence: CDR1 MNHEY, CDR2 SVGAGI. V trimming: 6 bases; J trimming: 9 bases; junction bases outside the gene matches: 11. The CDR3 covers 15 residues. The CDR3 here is CASRPRRTSGSVQYF. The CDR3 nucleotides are TGTGCCAGCAGACCAAGAAGGACTAGCGGGAGCGTGCAGTACTTC.

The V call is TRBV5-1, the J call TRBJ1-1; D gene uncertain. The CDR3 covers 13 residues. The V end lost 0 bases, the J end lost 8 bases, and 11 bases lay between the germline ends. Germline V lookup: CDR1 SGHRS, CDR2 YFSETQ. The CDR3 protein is CASSLDGVREAFF. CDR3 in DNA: TGCGCCAGCAGCTTGGACGGGGTCAGGGAAGCTTTCTTT.

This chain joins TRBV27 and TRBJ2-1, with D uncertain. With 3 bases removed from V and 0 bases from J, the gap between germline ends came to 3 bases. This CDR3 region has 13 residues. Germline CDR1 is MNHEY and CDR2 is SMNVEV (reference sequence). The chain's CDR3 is CASSLYSYNEQFF. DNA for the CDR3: TGTGCCAGCAGTTTGTACTCCTACAATGAGCAGTTCTTC.

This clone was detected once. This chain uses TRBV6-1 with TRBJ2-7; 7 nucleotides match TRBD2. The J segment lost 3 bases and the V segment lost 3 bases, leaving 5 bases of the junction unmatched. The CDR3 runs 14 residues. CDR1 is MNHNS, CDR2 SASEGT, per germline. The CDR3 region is CASSEWTRGYEQYF. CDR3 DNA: TGTGCCAGCAGTGAGTGGACTAGGGGCTACGAGCAGTACTTC.

This chain's CDR3 is CASSQLVGEGFWEKLFF. The CDR3 DNA reads TGCGCCAGCAGTCAATTGGTAGGGGAGGGTTTTTGGGAAAAACTGTTTTTT. The rearrangement links TRBV23-1 to TRBJ1-4; D perhaps matches TRBD1 (5 bases). TRBV23-1 is recorded as an ORF, its role being uncertain. The CDR3 covers 17 residues. The ends were cut back, 1 base at V and 8 bases at J, with 20 bases in the middle.

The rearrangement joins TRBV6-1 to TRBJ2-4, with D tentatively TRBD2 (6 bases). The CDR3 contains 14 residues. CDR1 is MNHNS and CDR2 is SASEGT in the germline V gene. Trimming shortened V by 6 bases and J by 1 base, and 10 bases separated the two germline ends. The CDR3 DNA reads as TGTGCCAGCAGAAGTGGGGGGGCCAAAAACATTCAGTACTTC. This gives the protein CASRSGGAKNIQYF.

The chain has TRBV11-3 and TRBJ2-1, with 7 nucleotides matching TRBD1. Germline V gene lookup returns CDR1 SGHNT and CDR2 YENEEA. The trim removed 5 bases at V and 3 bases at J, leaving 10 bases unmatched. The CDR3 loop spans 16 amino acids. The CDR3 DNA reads TGTGCCAGCAGCCCCCTTACCGGGACAGACTACAATGAGCAGTTCTTC. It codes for CASSPLTGTDYNEQFF.

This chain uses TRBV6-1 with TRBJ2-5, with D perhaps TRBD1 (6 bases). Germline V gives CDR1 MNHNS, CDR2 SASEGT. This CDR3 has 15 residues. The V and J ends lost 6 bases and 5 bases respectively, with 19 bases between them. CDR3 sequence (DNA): TGTGCCAGCAGCCAACCTATTACAGGGTGGGAGACCCAGTACTTC. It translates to CASSQPITGWETQYF.

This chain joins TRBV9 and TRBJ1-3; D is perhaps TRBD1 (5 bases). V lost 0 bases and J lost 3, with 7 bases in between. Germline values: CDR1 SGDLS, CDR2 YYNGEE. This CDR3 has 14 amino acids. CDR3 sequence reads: CASSVATGGNTIYF. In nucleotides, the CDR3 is TGTGCCAGCAGCGTAGCAACAGGTGGAAACACCATATATTTT.

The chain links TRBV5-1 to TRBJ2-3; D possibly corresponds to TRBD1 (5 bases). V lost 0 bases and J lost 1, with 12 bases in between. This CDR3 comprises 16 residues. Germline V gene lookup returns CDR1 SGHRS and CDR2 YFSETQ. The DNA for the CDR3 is TGCGCCAGCAGCTTGGGGGCCCAAGGGGGCACAGATACGCAGTATTTT. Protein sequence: CASSLGAQGGTDTQYF.

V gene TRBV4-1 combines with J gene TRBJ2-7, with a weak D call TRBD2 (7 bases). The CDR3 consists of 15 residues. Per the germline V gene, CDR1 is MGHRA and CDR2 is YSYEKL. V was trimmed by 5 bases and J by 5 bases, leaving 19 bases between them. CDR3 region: CASSLSWGGRNEQYF. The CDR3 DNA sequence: TGCGCCAGCAGCTTAAGTTGGGGGGGCCGGAACGAGCAGTACTTC.

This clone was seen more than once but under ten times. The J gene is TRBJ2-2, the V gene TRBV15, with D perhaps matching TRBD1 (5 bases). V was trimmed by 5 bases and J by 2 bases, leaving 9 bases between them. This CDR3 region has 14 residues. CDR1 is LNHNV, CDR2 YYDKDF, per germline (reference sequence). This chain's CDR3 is CATSRGHNTGELFF. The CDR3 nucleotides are TGTGCCACCAGCCGAGGACACAACACCGGGGAGCTGTTTTTT.

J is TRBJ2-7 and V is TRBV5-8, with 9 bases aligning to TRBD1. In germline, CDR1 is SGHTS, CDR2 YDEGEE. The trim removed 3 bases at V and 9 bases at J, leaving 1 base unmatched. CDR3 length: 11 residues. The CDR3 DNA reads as TGTGCCAGCAGCTGGGGACAGGGGCAGTACTTC. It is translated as CASSWGQGQYF.

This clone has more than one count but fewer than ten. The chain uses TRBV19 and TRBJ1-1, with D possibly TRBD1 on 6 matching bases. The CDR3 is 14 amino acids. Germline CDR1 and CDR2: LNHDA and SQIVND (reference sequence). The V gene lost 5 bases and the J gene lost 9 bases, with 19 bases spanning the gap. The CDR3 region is CASSPRTASPQAFF. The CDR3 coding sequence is TGTGCCAGTAGTCCGCGGACAGCCTCACCTCAAGCTTTCTTT.

The CDR3 region is CASSQVGTVTYEQYF. CDR3 nucleotide sequence: TGCGCCAGCAGCCAAGTCGGGACAGTCACCTACGAGCAGTACTTC. The J gene is TRBJ2-7, the V gene TRBV4-3; 7 bases agree with TRBD1. CDR3 size: 15 residues. V trimming: 1 base; J trimming: 2 bases; junction bases outside the gene matches: 5. The germline V gene encodes CDR1 LGHNA and CDR2 YSLEER.

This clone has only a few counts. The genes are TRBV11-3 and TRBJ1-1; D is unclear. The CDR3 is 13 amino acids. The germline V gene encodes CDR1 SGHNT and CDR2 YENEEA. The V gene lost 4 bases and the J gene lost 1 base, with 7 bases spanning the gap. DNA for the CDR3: TGTGCCAGCAGCTCCCGAGAGAACACTGAAGCTTTCTTT. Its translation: CASSSRENTEAFF.

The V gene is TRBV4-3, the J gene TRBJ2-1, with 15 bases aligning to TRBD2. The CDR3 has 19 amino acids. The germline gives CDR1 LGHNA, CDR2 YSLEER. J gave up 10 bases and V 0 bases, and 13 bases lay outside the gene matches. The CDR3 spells CASSQDAVEVGLAGGEQFF. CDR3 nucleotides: TGCGCCAGCAGCCAAGATGCGGTGGAAGTGGGACTAGCGGGAGGCGAGCAGTTCTTC.

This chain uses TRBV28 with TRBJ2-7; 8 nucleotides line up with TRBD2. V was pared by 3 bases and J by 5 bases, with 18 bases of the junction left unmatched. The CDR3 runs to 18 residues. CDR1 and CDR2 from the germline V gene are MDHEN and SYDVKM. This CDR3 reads CASSFRGGFYQGSDEQYF. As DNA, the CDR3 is TGTGCCAGCAGTTTTCGGGGGGGATTCTACCAGGGTAGCGACGAGCAGTACTTC.

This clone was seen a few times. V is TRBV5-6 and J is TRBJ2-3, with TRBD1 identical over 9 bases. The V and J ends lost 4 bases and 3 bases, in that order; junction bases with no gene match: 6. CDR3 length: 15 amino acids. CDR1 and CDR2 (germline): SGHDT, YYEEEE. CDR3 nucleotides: TGTGCCAGCAGCACAGGGGGCGGTGGGACAGATACGCAGTATTTT. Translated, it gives CASSTGGGGTDTQYF.

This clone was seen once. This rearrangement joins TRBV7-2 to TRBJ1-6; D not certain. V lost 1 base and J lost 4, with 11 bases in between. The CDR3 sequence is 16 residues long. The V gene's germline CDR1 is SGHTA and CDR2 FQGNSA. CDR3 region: CASSLVGQQYNSPLHF. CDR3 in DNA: TGTGCCAGCAGCTTAGTGGGCCAGCAGTATAATTCACCCCTCCACTTT.

This chain's CDR3 is CASGRDTLYNEQFF. The CDR3 coding sequence is TGTGCCAGCGGCAGGGATACCCTCTACAATGAGCAGTTCTTC. This sequence joins TRBV5-6 and TRBJ2-1, with D possibly being TRBD1 (5 bases). CDR3 size: 14 residues. Germline V gives CDR1 SGHDT, CDR2 YYEEEE. With 7 bases removed from V and 3 bases from J, the gap between germline ends came to 14 bases.

The CDR3 sequence is CASSQIVTTGELFF. CDR3 DNA sequence: TGCGCCAGCAGCCAAATAGTTACCACCGGGGAGCTGTTTTTT. The V gene is TRBV4-1, the J gene TRBJ2-2; no reliable D call. The V gene's germline CDR1 is MGHRA and CDR2 YSYEKL. CDR3 length: 14 amino acids. The ends were cut back, 2 bases at V and 4 bases at J, with 8 bases in the middle.

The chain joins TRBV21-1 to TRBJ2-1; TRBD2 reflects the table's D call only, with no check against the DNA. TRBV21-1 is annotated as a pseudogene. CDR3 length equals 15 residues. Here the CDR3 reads CASSKERNGRDQQFF. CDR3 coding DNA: TGTGCCAGCAGCAAAGAGCGGAACGGACGAGATCAGCAGTTCTTC.

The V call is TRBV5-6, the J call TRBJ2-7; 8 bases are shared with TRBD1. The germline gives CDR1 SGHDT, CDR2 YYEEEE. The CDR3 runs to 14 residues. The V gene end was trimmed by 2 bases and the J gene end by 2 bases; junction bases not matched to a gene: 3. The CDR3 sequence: CASSFRTGTYEQYF. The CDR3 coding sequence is TGTGCCAGCAGCTTTCGGACAGGGACCTACGAGCAGTACTTC. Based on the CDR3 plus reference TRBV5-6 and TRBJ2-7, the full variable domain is DAGVTQSPTHLIKTRGQQVTLRCSPKSGHDTVSWYQQALGQGPQFIFQYYEEEERQRGNFPDRFSGHQFPNYSSELNVNALLLGDSALYLCASSFRTGTYEQYFGPGTRLTVT.

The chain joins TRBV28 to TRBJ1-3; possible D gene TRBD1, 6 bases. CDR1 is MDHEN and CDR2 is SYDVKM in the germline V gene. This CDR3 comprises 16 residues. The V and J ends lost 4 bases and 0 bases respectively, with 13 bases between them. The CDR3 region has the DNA TGTGCCAGCAGTTCAATACAGGGCTACTCTGGAAACACCATATATTTT. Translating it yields CASSSIQGYSGNTIYF.

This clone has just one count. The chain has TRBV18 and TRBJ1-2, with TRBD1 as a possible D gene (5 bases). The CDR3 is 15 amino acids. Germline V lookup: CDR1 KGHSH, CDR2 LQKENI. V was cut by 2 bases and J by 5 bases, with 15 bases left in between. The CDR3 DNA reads TGTGCCAGCTCACCAGGTGCCAGGGCGGGATATGGCTACACCTTC. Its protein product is CASSPGARAGYGYTF.

The CDR3 coding sequence is TGTGCCAGCAGACCCGGGGTGTGGGGTGGCTACACCTTC. Its translation: CASRPGVWGGYTF. The gene calls are TRBV6-6 and TRBJ1-2, with unresolved D. The V and J ends lost 6 bases and 7 bases respectively, with 15 bases between them. In germline, CDR1 is MNHNY, CDR2 SVGAGI (reference sequence). This CDR3 region has 13 residues.

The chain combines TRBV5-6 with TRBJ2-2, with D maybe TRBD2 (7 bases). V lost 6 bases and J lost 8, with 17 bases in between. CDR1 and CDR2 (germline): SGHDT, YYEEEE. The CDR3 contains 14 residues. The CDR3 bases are TGTGCCAGCACCTGGGGGGGCGGGTCGGGGGAGCTGTTTTTT. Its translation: CASTWGGGSGELFF.

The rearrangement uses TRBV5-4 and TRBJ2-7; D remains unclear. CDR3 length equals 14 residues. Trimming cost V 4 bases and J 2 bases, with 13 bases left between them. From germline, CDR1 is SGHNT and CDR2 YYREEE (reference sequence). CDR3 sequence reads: CASSPTQTPYEQYF. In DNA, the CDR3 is TGTGCCAGCAGCCCGACTCAGACCCCCTACGAGCAGTACTTC.

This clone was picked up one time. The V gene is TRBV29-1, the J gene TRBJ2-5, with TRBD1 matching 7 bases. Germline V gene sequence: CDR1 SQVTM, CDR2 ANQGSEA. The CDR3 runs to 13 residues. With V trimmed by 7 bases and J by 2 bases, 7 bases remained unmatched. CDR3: CSDSTGTQETQYF. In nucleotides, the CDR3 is TGCAGCGATTCGACAGGGACACAAGAGACCCAGTACTTC.